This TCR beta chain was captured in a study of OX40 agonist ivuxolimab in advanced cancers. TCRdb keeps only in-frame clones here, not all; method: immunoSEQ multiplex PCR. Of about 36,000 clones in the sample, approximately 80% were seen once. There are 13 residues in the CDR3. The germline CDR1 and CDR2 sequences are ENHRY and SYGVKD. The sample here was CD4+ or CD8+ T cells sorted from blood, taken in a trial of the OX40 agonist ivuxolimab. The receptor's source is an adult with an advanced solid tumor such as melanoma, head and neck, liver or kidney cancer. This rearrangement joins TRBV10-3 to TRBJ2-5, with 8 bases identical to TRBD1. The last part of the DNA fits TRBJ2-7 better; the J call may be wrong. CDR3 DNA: TGTGCCATCGGGGTAGACAGGGGATACGAGCAGTACTTC. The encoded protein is CAIGVDRGYEQYF.